This entry features one TCR beta chain sequence. The entry originates in a study of blood T cell repertoires in COVID-19. Study overall: Sources were T cells, B-cell-depleted T cells, or PBMCs; the material itself was cDNA or gDNA.

Assay: immunoSEQ multiplex PCR; the TCRdb copy retains only in-frame clones and omits some. The table lists approximately 180,000 clones, about 85% of them singletons. In germline, CDR1 is MNHNS, CDR2 SASEGT. This CDR3 is built from 13 residues. The V end was cut by 2 bases, the J end by 4 bases, with 8 bases between. The TCR sequence derives from an elderly woman with acute or convalescent COVID-19. Sequencing was performed on peripheral blood. This chain connects TRBV6-1 to TRBJ1-1; weak D call: TRBD1 (5 bases). Here the CDR3 reads CASSEQGSTEAFF. In DNA, the CDR3 is TGTGCCAGCAGTGAACAGGGATCCACTGAAGCTTTCTTT.